This is a list of T cell receptor beta chains from one sample in a study of T cell responses to AZD1222 COVID-19 vaccine. Sequencing was performed with immunoSEQ multiplex PCR; in TCRdb, only in-frame clones are kept and a portion is missing. The table lists more than 95,000 clones, approximately 92% of them singletons. The sample here was peripheral blood, taken on day 0 of AZD1222 vaccination. The receptor set was obtained from an adult in good health. Each CDR3 is given with its conserved first and last residue. Fields, in order: CDR3 length, clone size, J gene, D gene, V gene, CDR3 DNA, CDR3 protein. A D gene is named only where the DNA matches it firmly. Not all rows give a size; the values are once, few, many and, for expanded clones, a class.

len: 17
abundance: -
j_gene: TRBJ1-2
d_gene: -
v_gene: TRBV28
CDR3nt: TGTGCCAGCAGCCGCAGGCATACAGGGCCCCCTAACTATGGCTACACCTTC
CDR3aa: CASSRRHTGPPNYGYTF

len: 13
abundance: -
j_gene: TRBJ2-3
d_gene: TRBD2
v_gene: TRBV28
CDR3nt: TGTGCCAGCATGAGCGGGGGCCCGGATACGCAGTATTTT
CDR3aa: CASMSGGPDTQYF

len: 13
abundance: -
j_gene: TRBJ2-7
d_gene: TRBD1
v_gene: TRBV28
CDR3nt: TGTGCCAGTGGTACAGGGGGCGCCTACGAGCAGTACTTC
CDR3aa: CASGTGGAYEQYF

len: 13
abundance: -
j_gene: TRBJ2-7
d_gene: -
v_gene: TRBV12-3/TRBV12-4
CDR3nt: TGTGCCAGCAGGCCAGGACAGACCCTTGTCGAGTACTTC
CDR3aa: CASRPGQTLVEYF

len: 16
abundance: few
j_gene: TRBJ2-1
d_gene: TRBD2
v_gene: TRBV6-6
CDR3nt: TGTGCCAGCAGTTACTCGGGACTAGCGGGAGTGGATGAGCAGTTCTTC
CDR3aa: CASSYSGLAGVDEQFF

len: 14
abundance: -
j_gene: TRBJ1-3
d_gene: TRBD1
v_gene: TRBV30
CDR3nt: TGTGCCTGGGGGACAGCGTCTTTAGCGAACACCATATATTTT
CDR3aa: CAWGTASLANTIYF

len: 18
abundance: -
j_gene: TRBJ2-7
d_gene: TRBD2
v_gene: TRBV3-1/TRBV3-2
CDR3nt: TGTGCCAGCAGCCAAGCCGTAGCTAGCGGGAGGTTTACCTACGAGCAGTACTTC
CDR3aa: CASSQAVASGRFTYEQYF

len: 13
abundance: -
j_gene: TRBJ2-2
d_gene: -
v_gene: TRBV5-1
CDR3nt: TGCGCCAGCCAGACGGGAGACACCGGGGAGCTGTTTTTT
CDR3aa: CASQTGDTGELFF

len: 15
abundance: -
j_gene: TRBJ2-1
d_gene: TRBD2
v_gene: TRBV4-1
CDR3nt: TGCGCCAGCAGCCCCGGGACTAGACACAACAATGAGCAGTTCTTC
CDR3aa: CASSPGTRHNNEQFF

len: 11
abundance: -
j_gene: TRBJ2-7
d_gene: -
v_gene: TRBV20-1
CDR3nt: TGCAGTGCTAGAGATCAGTTTGCGCAGTACTTC
CDR3aa: CSARDQFAQYF

len: 13
abundance: -
j_gene: TRBJ2-1
d_gene: -
v_gene: TRBV19
CDR3nt: TGTGCCACCTCCCGGGAGTACTACAATGAGCAGTTCTTC
CDR3aa: CATSREYYNEQFF

len: 15
abundance: -
j_gene: TRBJ2-7
d_gene: TRBD1
v_gene: TRBV28
CDR3nt: TGTGCCAGCAGTTTAGGCGGGACAGGGGTGGAAGAGCAGTACTTC
CDR3aa: CASSLGGTGVEEQYF

len: 18
abundance: once
j_gene: TRBJ1-5
d_gene: TRBD1
v_gene: TRBV2
CDR3nt: TGTGCCAGCAGTGATCGAGTTTCAGGGGGCCATAGCAATCAGCCCCAGCATTTT
CDR3aa: CASSDRVSGGHSNQPQHF

len: 15
abundance: -
j_gene: TRBJ1-5
d_gene: TRBD1
v_gene: TRBV10-3
CDR3nt: TGTGCCACACAAACGGACAGGGAGAGCAATCAGCCCCAGCATTTT
CDR3aa: CATQTDRESNQPQHF

len: 15
abundance: -
j_gene: TRBJ2-1
d_gene: -
v_gene: TRBV9
CDR3nt: TGTGCCAGCAGCGCCGGAACAGGACGGTACAATGAGCAGTTCTTC
CDR3aa: CASSAGTGRYNEQFF

len: 16
abundance: -
j_gene: TRBJ1-2
d_gene: -
v_gene: TRBV4-2
CDR3nt: TGTGCCAGCAGCCAAGATCAACTAGGGACGGACTATGGCTACACCTTC
CDR3aa: CASSQDQLGTDYGYTF

len: 13
abundance: -
j_gene: TRBJ2-7
d_gene: -
v_gene: TRBV19
CDR3nt: TGTGCCAGTAGTCCTTTCCTCTCCTACGAGCAGTACTTC
CDR3aa: CASSPFLSYEQYF

len: 15
abundance: -
j_gene: TRBJ2-2
d_gene: TRBD2
v_gene: TRBV7-8
CDR3nt: TGTGCCAGCAGCTCGACTAGCTGGATGTCCGGGGAGCTGTTTTTT
CDR3aa: CASSSTSWMSGELFF

len: 13
abundance: -
j_gene: TRBJ2-5
d_gene: -
v_gene: TRBV11-2
CDR3nt: TGTGCCAGCAGCTTAACGGTTAAAGAGACCCAGTACTTC
CDR3aa: CASSLTVKETQYF

len: 14
abundance: -
j_gene: TRBJ1-1
d_gene: -
v_gene: TRBV6-5
CDR3nt: TGTGCCAGCAGCCAGCACGGGCGGGACACTGAAGCTTTCTTT
CDR3aa: CASSQHGRDTEAFF

len: 14
abundance: -
j_gene: TRBJ2-1
d_gene: -
v_gene: TRBV4-1
CDR3nt: TGCGCCAGCAGCCAACATCTCAGGGTCAATGAGCAGTTCTTC
CDR3aa: CASSQHLRVNEQFF

len: 15
abundance: -
j_gene: TRBJ2-2
d_gene: TRBD2
v_gene: TRBV5-1
CDR3nt: TGCGCCAGCAGCCTCGGGACTAGCGGCACCGGGGAGCTGTTTTTT
CDR3aa: CASSLGTSGTGELFF

len: 15
abundance: -
j_gene: TRBJ2-3
d_gene: TRBD1
v_gene: TRBV29-1
CDR3nt: TGCAGCGTCACTACCGGGACAGGCGGCACAGATACGCAGTATTTT
CDR3aa: CSVTTGTGGTDTQYF

len: 13
abundance: -
j_gene: TRBJ2-7
d_gene: -
v_gene: TRBV3-1/TRBV3-2
CDR3nt: TGTGCCAGCAGACTTACTAGCTCCTACGAGCAGTACTTC
CDR3aa: CASRLTSSYEQYF

len: 16
abundance: -
j_gene: TRBJ2-4
d_gene: -
v_gene: TRBV13
CDR3nt: TGTGCCAGCAGCTCTCGGACTCCCCTAGCCAAAAACATTCAGTACTTC
CDR3aa: CASSSRTPLAKNIQYF